The subject of this entry is one T cell receptor beta chain. What it recognizes is unknown. Using immunoSEQ multiplex PCR, the repertoire was profiled, and TCRdb retains in-frame clones only, with some absent. This sample has roughly 640,000 clones; around two thirds occur once, and the top ten carry 1.5% to 2%. This specimen belongs to a study of shared clonotypes between healthy human individuals. Study observations and caveats: Generation probabilities of non-shared clonotypes were lower (relative to those shared by all four donors).

With 6 bases removed from V and 2 bases from J, the gap between germline ends came to 10 bases. There are 14 residues in the CDR3. CDR1 and CDR2 from the germline V gene are SEHNR and FQNEAQ (reference sequence). Source material: memory CD4+ T cells sorted from blood. Described subset: CD45RA-negative fraction. V gene TRBV7-9 combines with J gene TRBJ2-2, with D possibly TRBD1 on 5 matching bases. This TCR was recovered from a woman aged 25 to 45 in good health. The CDR3, as DNA: TGTGCCAGCAGTGCCGACAGAAACACCGGGGAGCTGTTTTTT. Translating it yields CASSADRNTGELFF.